This T cell receptor (beta chain) came from a study of Graves' ophthalmopathy and Graves' hyperthyroidism. Points from the study as a whole: Detection in blood was also observed for most expanded thyroid clonotypes above 0.001 frequency.

From RNA, the CDR3 regions of TCR beta chains were amplified and sequenced. An initial RT-PCR round employing HTBI primers preceded a second-round multiplex PCR. TCRdb used MiXCR to reprocess the multiplex PCR reads, holding one entry per CDR3 protein. Found here are roughly 500,000 distinct CDR3 sequences, 13% to 15% of them singletons; the top ten hold about 9.4%. The CDR3 length is 17 residues. Trimming took off 2 bases at V and 0 bases at J, with 11 bases between the two ends. Per the germline V gene, CDR1 is MNHEY and CDR2 is SVGAGI. Concerning this clonotype: What it binds is not known.

V is TRBV6-5 and J is TRBJ1-6; D may be TRBD1 (6 bases). Sequencing input: blood. This clonotype was sampled from a woman aged 25 to 45 with Graves' ophthalmopathy. In DNA, the CDR3 is TGTGCCAGCAGTTACCGGACAGCCAGCTCCTATAATTCACCCCTCCACTTT. Protein product: CASSYRTASSYNSPLHF.